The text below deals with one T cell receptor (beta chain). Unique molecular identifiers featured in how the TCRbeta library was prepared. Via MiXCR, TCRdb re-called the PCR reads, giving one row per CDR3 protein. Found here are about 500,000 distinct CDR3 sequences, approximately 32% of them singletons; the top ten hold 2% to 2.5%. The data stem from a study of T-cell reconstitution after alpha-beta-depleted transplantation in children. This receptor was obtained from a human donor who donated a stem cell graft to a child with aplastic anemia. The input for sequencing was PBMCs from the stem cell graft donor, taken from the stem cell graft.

The DNA for the CDR3 is TGCGCCAGCAGCTTGATGGGACGGGAGAATGAAAAACTGTTTTTT. Its translation is CASSLMGRENEKLFF. The chain employs TRBV5-1 and TRBJ1-4, with a tentative D call TRBD1 (5 bases). The germline V gene has CDR1 SGHRS and CDR2 YFSETQ. Trimming removed 1 base at V and 5 bases at J, with 12 bases between. The CDR3 has 15 residues.